Listed below are T cell receptor beta chains from one sample, sequenced in a study of T cell responses to AZD1222 COVID-19 vaccine. TCRdb's copy holds only in-frame clones and misses some; the assay was immunoSEQ multiplex PCR. Counted here are some 120,000 clones, over 90% occurring once; the ten biggest clones make up about 0.91%. The specimen comprised peripheral blood, sampled on day 0 of AZD1222 vaccination. These receptors all stem from an adult in good health. Each CDR3 is given with its conserved first and last residue. A D gene is named only where the DNA matches it firmly. Expanded clones get a size class; other rows say once, few or many, or leave the size out.

clone size | J gene | V gene | D gene | CDR3 protein | CDR3 DNA
. | TRBJ1-2 | TRBV3-1/TRBV3-2 | . | CASSQEWGRGSNYGYTF | TGTGCCAGCAGCCAAGAATGGGGGCGCGGGTCTAACTATGGCTACACCTTC
. | TRBJ2-1 | TRBV19 | . | CASSIGHMSSYNEQFF | TGTGCCAGTAGTATCGGACACATGAGCTCCTACAATGAGCAGTTCTTC
. | TRBJ2-7 | TRBV6-5 | . | CASSYKGPYEQYF | TGTGCCAGCAGTTACAAGGGCCCCTACGAGCAGTACTTC
. | TRBJ1-5 | TRBV4-1 | . | CASSPNPSLTGQPQHF | TGCGCCAGCAGCCCCAATCCCAGTTTAACGGGTCAGCCCCAGCATTTT
. | TRBJ1-1 | TRBV7-9 | . | CASSRGTEAFF | TGTGCCAGCAGCCGGGGCACTGAAGCTTTCTTT
. | TRBJ2-1 | TRBV9 | TRBD1 | CASSVAWGQVYNEQFF | TGTGCCAGCAGCGTAGCTTGGGGACAGGTTTACAATGAGCAGTTCTTC
. | TRBJ1-2 | TRBV6-5 | TRBD1 | CASRPGTGQGYTF | TGTGCCAGCAGACCCGGGACAGGGCAAGGCTACACCTTC
. | TRBJ1-6 | TRBV7-6 | . | CASSLGGGQGARPLHF | TGTGCCAGCAGCTTAGGTGGGGGCCAGGGTGCGCGACCCCTCCACTTT
. | TRBJ2-6 | TRBV5-1 | . | CASSSTGTPLSGANVLTF | TGCGCCAGCAGCTCAACCGGGACACCTCTCTCTGGGGCCAACGTCCTGACTTTC
. | TRBJ2-5 | TRBV5-8 | . | CASSLVGRGETQYF | TGTGCCAGCAGCTTGGTTGGCAGGGGCGAGACCCAGTACTTC
. | TRBJ1-1 | TRBV4-1 | . | CASSPRTVNTEAFF | TGCGCCAGCAGCCCCCGGACAGTGAACACTGAAGCTTTCTTT
. | TRBJ1-1 | TRBV7-9 | . | CASSAIGTHTEAFF | TGTGCCAGCAGCGCCATAGGAACCCACACTGAAGCTTTCTTT
. | TRBJ1-4 | TRBV5-8 | . | CASRPWAGVDLSEKLFF | TGTGCCAGCAGACCGTGGGCAGGGGTCGATTTGAGTGAAAAACTGTTTTTT
. | TRBJ1-2 | TRBV6-2/TRBV6-3 | TRBD1 | CASSYETGEYGYTF | TGTGCCAGCAGTTACGAGACAGGGGAATATGGCTACACCTTC
. | TRBJ2-1 | TRBV7-9 | TRBD1 | CASSPGQGVDEQFF | TGTGCCAGCAGCCCAGGACAGGGGGTCGATGAGCAGTTCTTC
. | TRBJ2-5 | TRBV30 | TRBD2 | CAWTLSGGQTQYF | TGTGCCTGGACCCTCTCGGGGGGGCAGACCCAGTACTTC
. | TRBJ1-2 | TRBV19 | . | CATYGTPYGYTF | TGTGCCACCTACGGGACTCCCTATGGCTACACCTTC
. | TRBJ1-4 | TRBV27 | . | CASSLRGTNEKLFF | TGTGCCAGCAGTTTAAGGGGGACCAATGAAAAACTGTTTTTT
few | TRBJ1-6 | TRBV7-9 | . | CASSPITGLSPLHF | TGTGCCAGCAGCCCCATTACAGGCCTTTCACCCCTCCACTTT
. | TRBJ1-2 | TRBV4-1 | . | CASSQVPGRPDYGYTF | TGCGCCAGCAGCCAAGTACCGGGACGCCCCGACTATGGCTACACCTTC
. | TRBJ1-1 | TRBV6-5 | . | CAIGRLRDTEAFF | TGTGCCATCGGGCGCCTCAGGGACACTGAAGCTTTCTTT
. | TRBJ2-7 | TRBV15 | . | CATSAREYF | TGTGCCACCAGCGCGCGAGAGTACTTC
. | TRBJ1-5 | TRBV19 | TRBD1 | CASSIEGGTGDWNQPQHF | TGTGCCAGTAGTATAGAGGGGGGCACAGGGGATTGGAATCAGCCCCAGCATTTT
. | TRBJ1-1 | TRBV11-2 | TRBD1 | CASSSPPGQVNTEAFF | TGTGCCAGCAGCTCCCCCCCGGGACAGGTGAACACTGAAGCTTTCTTT
. | TRBJ1-2 | TRBV12-5 | TRBD1 | CASGPRDRAGYTF | TGTGCTAGTGGCCCGAGGGACAGGGCAGGCTACACCTTC
few | TRBJ1-2 | TRBV9 | . | CASSVGGYGYTF | TGTGCCAGCAGCGTAGGGGGCTATGGCTACACCTTC
. | TRBJ1-2 | TRBV9 | . | CASSPGLRGAYDYGYTF | TGTGCCAGCAGCCCGGGCCTGAGGGGAGCGTACGACTATGGCTACACCTTC
. | TRBJ1-4 | TRBV29-1 | . | CSATGPTNEKLFF | TGCAGCGCAACAGGCCCAACTAATGAAAAACTGTTTTTT
. | TRBJ1-2 | TRBV4-1 | TRBD1 | CASSQDRDTGGLSGGYTF | TGCGCCAGCAGCCAAGATCGAGATACAGGGGGCCTATCGGGCGGCTACACCTTC
. | TRBJ1-2 | TRBV6-5 | . | CASTGGPRNGYTF | TGTGCCAGCACGGGGGGCCCTCGGAATGGCTACACCTTC
. | TRBJ2-3 | TRBV7-9 | TRBD2 | CASSPTSGRTDTQYF | TGTGCCAGCAGTCCCACTAGCGGACGCACAGATACGCAGTATTTT
. | TRBJ1-5 | TRBV4-2 | . | CASSQAAQEPQPQHF | TGTGCCAGCAGCCAAGCCGCACAGGAACCACAGCCCCAGCATTTT
. | TRBJ1-4 | TRBV7-9 | . | CASSSPGQTNEKLFF | TGTGCCAGCAGCTCACCGGGACAAACAAATGAAAAACTGTTTTTT
. | TRBJ2-1 | TRBV11-2 | . | CASSSFSVNEQFF | TGTGCCAGCAGCAGCTTCAGTGTCAATGAGCAGTTCTTC
. | TRBJ1-2 | TRBV2 | . | CATLPEQGRDSGHGYTF | TGTGCCACCCTCCCGGAGCAGGGTAGGGACTCGGGACATGGCTACACCTTC
. | TRBJ2-2 | TRBV7-2 | . | CASSASVNTGELFF | TGTGCCAGCAGCGCCTCTGTGAACACCGGGGAGCTGTTTTTT
. | TRBJ1-5 | TRBV6-1 | TRBD1 | CASSEGEGQGNQPQHF | TGTGCCAGCAGTGAAGGAGAAGGACAGGGAAATCAGCCCCAGCATTTT
. | TRBJ2-7 | TRBV28 | . | CASSLSVGRPEQYF | TGTGCCAGCAGTCTATCCGTAGGCCGACCCGAGCAGTACTTC
. | TRBJ1-6 | TRBV2 | . | CASSEEAEFPLHF | TGTGCCAGCAGTGAAGAGGCCGAATTCCCCCTCCACTTT
. | TRBJ1-3 | TRBV11-3 | TRBD1 | CASSLTARGASSGNTIYF | TGTGCCAGCAGCTTAACTGCCAGGGGGGCAAGCTCTGGAAACACCATATATTTT
once | TRBJ2-6 | TRBV5-4 | . | CASSSQTGPGANVLTF | TGTGCCAGCAGCTCTCAGACGGGGCCTGGGGCCAACGTCCTGACTTTC
once | TRBJ1-2 | TRBV7-6 | . | CASSLAPGVGYGYTF | TGTGCCAGCAGCTTAGCCCCAGGGGTAGGCTATGGCTACACCTTC
. | TRBJ1-5 | TRBV7-8 | TRBD1 | CASSSGTGGSQPQHF | TGTGCCAGCAGCTCAGGGACAGGGGGCAGTCAGCCCCAGCATTTT